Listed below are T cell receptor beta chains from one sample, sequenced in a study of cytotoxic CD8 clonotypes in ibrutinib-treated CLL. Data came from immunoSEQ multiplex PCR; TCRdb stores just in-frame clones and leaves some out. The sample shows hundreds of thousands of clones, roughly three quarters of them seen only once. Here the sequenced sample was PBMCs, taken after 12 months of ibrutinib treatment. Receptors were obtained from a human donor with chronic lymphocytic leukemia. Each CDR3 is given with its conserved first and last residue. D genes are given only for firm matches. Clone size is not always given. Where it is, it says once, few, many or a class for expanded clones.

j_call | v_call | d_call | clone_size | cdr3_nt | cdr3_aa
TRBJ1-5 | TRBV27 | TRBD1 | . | TGTGCCAGCAGTTGGACAGGGGATGGCGAGCCCCAGCATTTT | CASSWTGDGEPQHF
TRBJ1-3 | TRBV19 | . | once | TGTGCCAGTAGCTCCCCGGGCTCTGGAAACACCATATATTTT | CASSSPGSGNTIYF
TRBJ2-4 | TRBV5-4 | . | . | TGTGCCAGCAGCTCCGAGGGAGTAGGTAGTAACATTCAGTACTTC | CASSSEGVGSNIQYF
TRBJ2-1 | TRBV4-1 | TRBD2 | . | TGCGCCAGCAGCCATTACAGCGGGAATCTATACAATGAGCAGTTCTTC | CASSHYSGNLYNEQFF
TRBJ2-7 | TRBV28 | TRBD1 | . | TGTGCCAGCAGCCCGGTAGGACAGGGGGCGAGAAACTACGAGCAGTACTTC | CASSPVGQGARNYEQYF
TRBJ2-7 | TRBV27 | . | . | TGTGCCAGCAGCGGGAGCCTCGGACCTTACGAGCAGTACTTC | CASSGSLGPYEQYF
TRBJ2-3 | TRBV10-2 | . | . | TGCGCCAGCAGTGAGCCCCCCGGGATTCCGCCTAGCACAGATACGCAGTATTTT | CASSEPPGIPPSTDTQYF
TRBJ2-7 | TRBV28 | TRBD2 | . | TGTGCCAGCAGTTTATGGGAACTAGCGGGAGGGCCGGGCGAGCAGTACTTC | CASSLWELAGGPGEQYF
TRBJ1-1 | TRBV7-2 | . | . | TGTGCCAGCAGTTCCGGACAGTTGATCTCTGACACTGAAGCTTTCTTT | CASSSGQLISDTEAFF
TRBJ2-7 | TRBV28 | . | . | TGTGCCAGCAGTTTGCGGGACTCCTACGAGCAGTACTTC | CASSLRDSYEQYF
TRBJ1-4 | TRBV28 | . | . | TGTGCCAGCAGTCCGTCCCAGGGGCAGGGTAATGAAAAACTGTTTTTT | CASSPSQGQGNEKLFF
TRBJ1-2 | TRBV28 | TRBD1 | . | TGTGCCAGCAGTCTGGGACAGCGAGGCTACACCTTC | CASSLGQRGYTF
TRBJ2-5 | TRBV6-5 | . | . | TGTGCCAGCAGTTACGGCCGGAACGAAGAGACCCAGTACTTC | CASSYGRNEETQYF
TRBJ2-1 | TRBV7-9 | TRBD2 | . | TGTGCCACCGACCCACGGGGGGGCCCGGGGGAGCAGTTCTTC | CATDPRGGPGEQFF
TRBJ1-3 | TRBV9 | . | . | TGTGCCAGCAGCGTTGCCGGAGGGGCTGGAAACACCATATATTTT | CASSVAGGAGNTIYF
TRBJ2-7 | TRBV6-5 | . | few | TGTGCCAGCAGTACGAGGGGGGGCCGGTACGAGCAGTACTTC | CASSTRGGRYEQYF
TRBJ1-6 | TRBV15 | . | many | TGTGCCACCAGCAGAGACAACTATAATTCACCCCTCCACTTT | CATSRDNYNSPLHF
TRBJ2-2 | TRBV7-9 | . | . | TGTGCCAGCAGCTGGACGGGGAACACCGGGGAGCTGTTTTTT | CASSWTGNTGELFF
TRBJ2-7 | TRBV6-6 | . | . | TGTGCCAGCAGTGCGAGCGGATCATCGGATTTATACGAGCAGTACTTC | CASSASGSSDLYEQYF
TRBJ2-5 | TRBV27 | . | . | TGTGCCAGCAGTTTCAGGGAGATTGAGACCCAGTACTTC | CASSFREIETQYF
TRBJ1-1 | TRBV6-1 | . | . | TGTGCCAGCAAGGCGGGGTGGAACACTGAAGCTTTCTTT | CASKAGWNTEAFF
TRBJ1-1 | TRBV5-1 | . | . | TGCGCCAGCAGTAATCAGGGCTTTGAAGCTTTCTTT | CASSNQGFEAFF
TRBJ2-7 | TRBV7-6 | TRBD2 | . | TGTGCCAGCAGCTTGGGGGGGGACGAGCAGTACTTC | CASSLGGDEQYF
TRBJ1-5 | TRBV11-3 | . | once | TGTGCCGGTCCTAGGAGCGGCTATCAGCCCCAGCATTTT | CAGPRSGYQPQHF
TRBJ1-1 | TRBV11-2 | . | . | TGTGCCAGCAGCTTAGAAGGGGCTGAAGCTTTCTTT | CASSLEGAEAFF
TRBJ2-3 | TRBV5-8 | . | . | TGTGCCAGCAAGAAATCTGCCACAGATACGCAGTATTTT | CASKKSATDTQYF
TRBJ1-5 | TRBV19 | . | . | TGTGCCAGTAGTTCCCATGATGTCTATCAGCCCCAGCATTTT | CASSSHDVYQPQHF
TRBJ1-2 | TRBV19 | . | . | TGTGCCAGTATCGGCAATGGCTACACCTTC | CASIGNGYTF
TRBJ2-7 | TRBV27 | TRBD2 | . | TGTGCCAGCCACTTTAGCGGGAGAACCCACGAGCAGTACTTC | CASHFSGRTHEQYF
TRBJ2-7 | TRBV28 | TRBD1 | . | TGTGCCAGCAGTTTACCGGGACAGGGACTATACGAGCAGTACTTC | CASSLPGQGLYEQYF
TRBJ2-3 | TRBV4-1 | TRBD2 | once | TGCGCCAGCAGCCGAGGACTAGCGGGGGGGTCGGCAGATACGCAGTATTTT | CASSRGLAGGSADTQYF
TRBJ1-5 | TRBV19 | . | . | TGTGCCAGTACCCCGCAGGGCAGGGCTAATCAGCCCCAGCATTTT | CASTPQGRANQPQHF
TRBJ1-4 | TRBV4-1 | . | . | TGCGCCAGCAGCCAAGTCGAAGGGGAGTTTGAAAAACTGTTTTTT | CASSQVEGEFEKLFF
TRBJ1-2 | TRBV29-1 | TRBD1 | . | TGCAGCGTTAAGGGGGGATTGACAGGGGTTGGCTACACCTTC | CSVKGGLTGVGYTF
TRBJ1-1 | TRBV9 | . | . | TGTGCCAGCAGCACTCACAGCTCAATGAACACTGAAGCTTTCTTT | CASSTHSSMNTEAFF
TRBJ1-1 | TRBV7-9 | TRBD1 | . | TGTGCCAGCAGCCGACAGGGGGGCACTGAAGCTTTCTTT | CASSRQGGTEAFF
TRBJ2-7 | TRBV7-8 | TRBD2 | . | TGTGCCAGCAGCTCCCGGGCTGGGAGGGCGGCCTACGAGCAGTACTTC | CASSSRAGRAAYEQYF
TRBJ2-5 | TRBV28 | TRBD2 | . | TGTGCCAGCAGTCCTCGGGCGGGACTAGCGGGTGAGACCCAGTACTTC | CASSPRAGLAGETQYF
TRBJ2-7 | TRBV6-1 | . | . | TGTGCCAGCAGTGAAGCGACCGGGACACACTCCTACGAGCAGTACTTC | CASSEATGTHSYEQYF
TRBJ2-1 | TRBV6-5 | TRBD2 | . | TGTGCCAGCAGTTACGTTCGGGGGGGGTCCTACAATGAGCAGTTCTTC | CASSYVRGGSYNEQFF
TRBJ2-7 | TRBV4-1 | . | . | TGCGCCAGCAGCCAAGGGGGCGGGACAGAGATGTACTTC | CASSQGGGTEMYF
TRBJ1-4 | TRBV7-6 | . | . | TGTGCCAGCAGCAAATCGCGGGGACGGGAAAAACTGTTTTTT | CASSKSRGREKLFF
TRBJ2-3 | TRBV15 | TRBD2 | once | TGTGCCACCAGCAGAGGACTAGCGAGGATGTCGGGGACAGATACGCAGTATTTT | CATSRGLARMSGTDTQYF
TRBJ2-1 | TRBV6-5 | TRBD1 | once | TGTGCCAGCAGTTACTCCGGACAGGGGGGCGATGAGCAGTTCTTC | CASSYSGQGGDEQFF
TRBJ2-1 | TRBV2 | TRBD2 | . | TGTGCCAGCGAGCGGGGGGGTCAGGTCGAGCAGTTCTTC | CASERGGQVEQFF
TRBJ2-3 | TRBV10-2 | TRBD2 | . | TGCGCCAGCAGTGAAGCTAGCGGGAGAACCAGAGATACGCAGTATTTT | CASSEASGRTRDTQYF
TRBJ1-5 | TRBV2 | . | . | TGTGCCAGCAGCGGAGACCGGGGGAGAGGTCAGCCCCAGCATTTT | CASSGDRGRGQPQHF
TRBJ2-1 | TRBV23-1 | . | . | TGCGCCAGACAGGGGAGGAGCTCCTACAATGAGCAGTTCTTC | CARQGRSSYNEQFF
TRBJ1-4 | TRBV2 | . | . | TGTGCCAGCATCCGGGCGCTCGCAGGGGAAAAACTGTTTTTT | CASIRALAGEKLFF
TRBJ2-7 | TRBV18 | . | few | TGTGCCAGCTCACCCCAGGCCTACGAGCAGTACTTC | CASSPQAYEQYF
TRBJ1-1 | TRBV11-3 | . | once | TGTGCCAGCAGCCCATATGTAGGGTTTGGCACTGAAGCTTTCTTT | CASSPYVGFGTEAFF
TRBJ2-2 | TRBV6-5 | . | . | TGTGCCAGCACCCAACAGGACCTGACCGGGGAGCTGTTTTTT | CASTQQDLTGELFF
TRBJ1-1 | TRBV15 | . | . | TGTGCCACCAGCAGGAAAAGGGAGGAGGGGACTGAAGCTTTCTTT | CATSRKREEGTEAFF
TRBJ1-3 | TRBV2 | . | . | TGTGCTGGAGGGACTGGAAACACCATATATTTT | CAGGTGNTIYF
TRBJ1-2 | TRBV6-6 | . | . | TGTGCCAGCAGTTCCGGCAGTGGCTATGGCTACACCTTC | CASSSGSGYGYTF
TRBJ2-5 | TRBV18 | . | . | TGTGCCAGCTCAGTCGACCTAGACTCTTATACCCAGTACTTC | CASSVDLDSYTQYF
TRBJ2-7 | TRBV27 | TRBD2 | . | TGTGCCAGCAGTATTCAAGCGGGAGGGGTGTACGAGCAGTACTTC | CASSIQAGGVYEQYF
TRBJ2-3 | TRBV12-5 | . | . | TGTGCTAGTGGTCTTGGGCTGCTTCCCACAGATACGCAGTATTTT | CASGLGLLPTDTQYF